The subject of this entry is one TCR beta chain. Its specific antigen is unknown. No clone much larger than this one lies a single base away; base qualities are absent. These data are taken from a study of T cell responses to AZD1222 COVID-19 vaccine (dated by TCRdb to the early 2020s). With regard to the full study: AZD1222 recipients given second doses at about 4 weeks or at about 12 weeks were pooled, since spike-specific TCR depth and breadth were not found to differ between the two schedules. A total of about 250 trial participants underwent TCR sequencing, of whom about 210 had received two doses of AZD1222 and around 26 had received two doses of the MenACWY control vaccine. Trial participants were enrolled by age into 18-55, 56-69 and 70-plus year subgroups, with about 150, 28 and 57 TCR-sequenced participants respectively.

The CDR3 regions of human TCRbeta chains were analyzed by immunosequencing. Regarding the original processing steps: TCRs in the repertoires were compared against a reference library of SARS-CoV-2-specific TCRs that had been generated with the MIRA antigen-specificity platform. Breadth was defined as the fraction of unique TCRs that were SARS-CoV-2-associated, and depth was defined as the fraction of total T cells that were SARS-CoV-2-associated. Using the MIRA data, every spike-specific TCR was mapped to the spike region that the TCR reacted to and assigned to either a CD4 or a CD8 class. Log10-transformed breadth and depth values were compared by one-way ANOVA with Sidak's multiple comparisons tests. TCRdb stores this immuneACCESS table with in-frame sequences only. Part of the clones is absent; in the studies checked, under half of the shortfall reflects unresolved V genes, and no reason is known for the rest. V, J and clone size are taken as reported in that table, and D and trimming were inferred from the DNA itself. The sample includes over 90,000 clones, with around 90% observed a single time. The ten largest clones represent 4.5% to 5.5% of the sample.

What the time point label conveys for this sample: baseline before first vaccination. The vaccinee samples were drawn from two UK trials, COV001 and COV002, one of which was a single-blind randomized controlled phase 2/3 trial testing AZD1222 (ChAdOx1 nCoV-19) in healthy adults. For TCRbeta chain sequencing, PBMC samples were collected from trial participants at day 0 and at day 28 after the second dose. Its CDR3 holds 15 amino acids, cysteine through phenylalanine. The DNA shown is the 45-base CDR3, in frame from base 1. Study-wide conclusions, independent of this receptor: The whole spike protein was spanned by vaccine-associated CD4 TCRs, and dominant responses were seen in regions 160-218 and 743-854. Because no day 14 peak-response samples were available, the repertoires could be characterized only after the peak T cell response. In the small 56-69-year group, the increase in depth fell short of significance, most likely because of low power. Conclusions about previously exposed vaccinees are limited, since just 6 or 7 AZD1222 recipients were seropositive for SARS-CoV-2 at baseline. Most participants were white British and females outnumbered males, and the authors suggested that clonal diversity may have been underestimated. Nearly half of unique spike-specific TCRs reportedly recognized epitopes outside regions mutated in the B.1.351 and B.1.1.7 variants. A significant rise in spike-specific TCR breadth and depth was observed after two AZD1222 doses relative to day 0 and relative to MenACWY recipients.

The TCR comes from an adult in good health. Recombination connected TRBV12-2 to TRBJ1-1; the table's D call TRBD1 went unverified against the DNA. TRBV12-2 is a pseudogene. Sequenced here: peripheral blood, sampled on day 0 of AZD1222 vaccination. The CDR3 loop reads CASRLPEGAYTEAFF. The bases read TGTGCAAGTCGCTTACCCGAGGGGGCATACACTGAAGCTTTCTTT.